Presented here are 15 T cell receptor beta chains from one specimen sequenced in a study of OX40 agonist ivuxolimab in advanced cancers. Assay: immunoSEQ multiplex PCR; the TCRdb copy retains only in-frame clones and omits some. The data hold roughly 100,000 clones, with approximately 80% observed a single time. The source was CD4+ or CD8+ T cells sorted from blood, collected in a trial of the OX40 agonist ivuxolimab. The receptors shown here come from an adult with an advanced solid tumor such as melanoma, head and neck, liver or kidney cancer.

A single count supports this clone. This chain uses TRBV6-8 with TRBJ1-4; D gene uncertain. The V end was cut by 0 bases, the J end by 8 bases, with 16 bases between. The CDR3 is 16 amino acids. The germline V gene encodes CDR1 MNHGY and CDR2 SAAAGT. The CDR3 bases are TGTGCCAGCAGTTACTCGAATGACGTCGAGGGAGAAAAACTGTTTTTT. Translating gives CASSYSNDVEGEKLFF.

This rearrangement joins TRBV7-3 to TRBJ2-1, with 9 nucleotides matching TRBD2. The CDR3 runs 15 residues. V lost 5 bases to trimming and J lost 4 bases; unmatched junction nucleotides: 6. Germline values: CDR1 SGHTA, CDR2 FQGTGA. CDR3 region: CASSRSGGIYNEQFF. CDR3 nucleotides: TGTGCCAGCAGCCGGAGCGGGGGGATATACAATGAGCAGTTCTTC.

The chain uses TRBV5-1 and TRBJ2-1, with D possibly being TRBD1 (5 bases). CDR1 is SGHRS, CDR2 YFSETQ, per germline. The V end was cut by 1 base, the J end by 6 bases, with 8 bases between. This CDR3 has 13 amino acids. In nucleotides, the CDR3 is TGCGCCAGCAGCTTGTACGACAGCAATGAGCAGTTCTTC. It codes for CASSLYDSNEQFF.

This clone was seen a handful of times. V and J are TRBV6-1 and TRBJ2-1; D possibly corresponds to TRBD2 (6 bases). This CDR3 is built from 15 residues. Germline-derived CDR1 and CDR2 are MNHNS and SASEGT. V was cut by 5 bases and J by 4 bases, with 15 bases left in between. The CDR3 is CASSPLSGLYNEQFF. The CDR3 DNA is TGTGCCAGCAGTCCCCTTAGCGGCCTATACAATGAGCAGTTCTTC.

The CDR3 DNA reads TGTGCCAGCAGCTTAGTTTCGGGACCCTACGAGCAGTACTTC. This gives the protein CASSLVSGPYEQYF. The V call is TRBV7-6, the J call TRBJ2-7; either TRBD1 or TRBD2 may fit D (5 bases each). The CDR3 loop spans 14 amino acids. CDR1 is SGHVS and CDR2 is FNYEAQ in the germline V gene. V lost 1 base, J lost 2 bases, and 9 bases lay in between. The full variable domain, completed using reference TRBV7-6 and TRBJ2-7, is GAGVSQSPRYKVTKRGQDVALRCDPISGHVSLYWYRQALGQGPEFLTYFNYEAQQDKSGLPNDRFSAERPEGSISTLTIQRTEQRDSAMYRCASSLVSGPYEQYFGPGTRLTVT.

CDR3 region: CASSTSGGPNEQFF. For the CDR3, the DNA is TGTGCCAGCTCGACTAGCGGGGGTCCGAATGAGCAGTTCTTC. The V gene is TRBV2, the J gene TRBJ2-1; the match to TRBD2 covers 12 bases. V shed 8 bases, J shed 7 bases, and the junction held 6 bases outside the gene matches. Per the germline V gene, CDR1 is SNHLY and CDR2 is FYNNEI. The CDR3 covers 14 residues.

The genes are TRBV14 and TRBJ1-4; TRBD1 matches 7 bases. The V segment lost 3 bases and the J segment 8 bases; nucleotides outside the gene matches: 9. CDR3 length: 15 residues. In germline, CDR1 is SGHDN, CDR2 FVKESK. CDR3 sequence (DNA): TGTGCCAGCAGCCAGCTACAGGGGCTCGGAGAAAAACTGTTTTTT. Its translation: CASSQLQGLGEKLFF.

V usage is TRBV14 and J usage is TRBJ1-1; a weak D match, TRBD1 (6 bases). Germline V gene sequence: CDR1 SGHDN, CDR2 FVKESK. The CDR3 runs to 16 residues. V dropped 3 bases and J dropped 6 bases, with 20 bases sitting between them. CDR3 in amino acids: CASSQVQGLGVAEAFF. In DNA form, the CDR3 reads TGTGCCAGCAGCCAGGTACAGGGCTTGGGGGTAGCTGAAGCTTTCTTT.

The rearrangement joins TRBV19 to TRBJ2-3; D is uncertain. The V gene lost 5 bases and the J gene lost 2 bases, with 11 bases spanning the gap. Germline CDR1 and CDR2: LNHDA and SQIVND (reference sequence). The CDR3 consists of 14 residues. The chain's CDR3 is CASSSRSFTDTQYF. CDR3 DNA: TGTGCCAGTAGTTCGAGGTCGTTCACAGATACGCAGTATTTT.

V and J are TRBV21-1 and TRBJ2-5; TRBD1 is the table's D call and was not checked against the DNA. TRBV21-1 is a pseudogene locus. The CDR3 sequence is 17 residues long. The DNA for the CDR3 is TGTGCCAGCAGCAAAGCGTCCCCTACAGGGCACCAAGAGACCCAGTACTTC. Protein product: CASSKASPTGHQETQYF.

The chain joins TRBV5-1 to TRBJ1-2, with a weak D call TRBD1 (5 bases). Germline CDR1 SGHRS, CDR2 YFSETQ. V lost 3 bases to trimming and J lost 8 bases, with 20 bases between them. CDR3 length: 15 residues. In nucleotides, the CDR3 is TGCGCCAGCAGCTGGATGACAGCATCGCCTGGGGGCTACACCTTC. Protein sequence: CASSWMTASPGGYTF. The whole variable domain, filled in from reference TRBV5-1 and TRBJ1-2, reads KAGVTQTPRYLIKTRGQQVTLSCSPISGHRSVSWYQQTPGQGLQFLFEYFSETQRNKGNFPGRFSGRQFSNSRSEMNVSTLELGDSALYLCASSWMTASPGGYTFGSGTRLTVV.

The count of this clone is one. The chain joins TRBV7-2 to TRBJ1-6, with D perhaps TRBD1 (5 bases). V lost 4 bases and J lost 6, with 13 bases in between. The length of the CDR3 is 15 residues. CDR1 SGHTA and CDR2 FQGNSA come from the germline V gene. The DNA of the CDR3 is TGTGCCAGCAGCTCCCTCGGGGGAGGTAATTCACCCCTCCACTTT. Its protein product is CASSSLGGGNSPLHF.

The DNA of the CDR3 is TGTGCCATCTCCTCCGGGACAGGGGGCGCCGGCACTGAAGCTTTCTTT. This codes for CAISSGTGGAGTEAFF. The chain links TRBV10-3 to TRBJ1-1; 12 nucleotides match TRBD1. The V segment lost 8 bases and the J segment 4 bases; nucleotides outside the gene matches: 11. The germline gives CDR1 ENHRY, CDR2 SYGVKD. The CDR3 has 16 amino acids.

CDR3 sequence reads: CASSFEGVAGYTF. CDR3 DNA: TGTGCCAGCAGCTTCGAAGGGGTGGCGGGCTACACCTTC. The genes are TRBV5-4 and TRBJ1-2, with D possibly TRBD1 on 5 matching bases. CDR1 is SGHNT, CDR2 YYREEE, per germline (reference sequence). CDR3 length equals 13 residues. V was trimmed by 2 bases and J by 8 bases, leaving 13 bases between them.

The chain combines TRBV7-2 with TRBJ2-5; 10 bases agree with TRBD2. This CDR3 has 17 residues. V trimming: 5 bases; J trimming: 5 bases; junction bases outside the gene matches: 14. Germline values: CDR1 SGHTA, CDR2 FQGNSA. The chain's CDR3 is CASSAISLAGVRETQYF. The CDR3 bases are TGTGCCAGCAGCGCCATAAGTCTAGCGGGAGTCAGGGAGACCCAGTACTTC. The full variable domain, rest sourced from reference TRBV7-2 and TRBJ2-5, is GAGVSQSPSNKVTEKGKDVELRCDPISGHTALYWYRQSLGQGLEFLIYFQGNSAPDKSGLPSDRFSAERTGGSVSTLTIQRTQQEDSAVYLCASSAISLAGVRETQYFGPGTRLLVL.